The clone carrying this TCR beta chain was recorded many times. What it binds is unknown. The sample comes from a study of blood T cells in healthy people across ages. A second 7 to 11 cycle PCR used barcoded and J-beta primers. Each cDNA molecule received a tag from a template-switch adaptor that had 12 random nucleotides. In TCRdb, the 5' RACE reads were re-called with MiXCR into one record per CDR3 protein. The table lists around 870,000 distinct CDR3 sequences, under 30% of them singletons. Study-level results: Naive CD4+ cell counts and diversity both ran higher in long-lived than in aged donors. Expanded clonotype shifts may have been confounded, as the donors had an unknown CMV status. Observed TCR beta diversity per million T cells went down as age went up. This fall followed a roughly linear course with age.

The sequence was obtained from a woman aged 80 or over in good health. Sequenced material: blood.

The CDR3 loop reads CASGRGLQETQYF. In DNA form, the CDR3 reads TGTGCCAGCGGCAGGGGGCTCCAAGAGACCCAGTACTTC. This chain links TRBV12-3 or TRBV12-4 with TRBJ2-5; TRBD1 matches at 8 bases. CDR3 length: 13 residues. V was clipped by 8 bases and J by 1 base; unmatched bases: 3.